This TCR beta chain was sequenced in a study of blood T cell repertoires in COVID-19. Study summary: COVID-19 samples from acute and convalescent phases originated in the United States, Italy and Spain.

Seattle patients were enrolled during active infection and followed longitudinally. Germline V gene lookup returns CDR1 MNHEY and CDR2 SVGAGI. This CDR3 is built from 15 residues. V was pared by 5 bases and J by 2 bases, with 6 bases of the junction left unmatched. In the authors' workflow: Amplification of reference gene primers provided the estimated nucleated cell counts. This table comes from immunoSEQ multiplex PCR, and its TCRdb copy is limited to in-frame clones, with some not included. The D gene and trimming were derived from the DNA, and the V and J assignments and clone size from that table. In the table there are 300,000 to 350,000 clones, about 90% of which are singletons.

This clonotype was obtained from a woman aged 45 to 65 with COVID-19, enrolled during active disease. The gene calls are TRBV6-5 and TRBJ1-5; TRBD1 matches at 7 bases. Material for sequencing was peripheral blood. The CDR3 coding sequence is TGTGCCAGCAGTCGACAGGGTAGGGGCAATCAGCCCCAGCATTTT. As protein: CASSRQGRGNQPQHF.